The next 18 T cell receptor beta chains were all read from a single sample in a study of shared clonotypes between healthy human individuals. Generated by immunoSEQ multiplex PCR, the TCRdb table keeps only in-frame clones and is missing some. The profile shows hundreds of thousands of clones, about 96% of them singletons. The sample taken for sequencing was naive CD4+ T cells sorted from blood. Subset indicated: CD45RA+ positively selected. These receptors were obtained from a woman aged 25 to 45 in good health.

V is TRBV28 and J is TRBJ1-3; D is unclear. The CDR3 contains 15 residues. The V end lost 6 bases, the J end lost 0 bases, and 12 bases lay between the germline ends. Germline CDR1 reads MDHEN; CDR2 reads SYDVKM. The CDR3 spells CASSLARSSGNTIYF. The CDR3 coding sequence is TGTGCCAGCAGCCTCGCCCGGAGCTCTGGAAACACCATATATTTT.

The CDR3 DNA reads TGTGCCAGCCGGCCGTCTGCTAATGAAAAACTGTTTTTT. Protein sequence: CASRPSANEKLFF. The chain has TRBV28 and TRBJ1-4; D gene unclear. Germline CDR1 reads MDHEN; CDR2 reads SYDVKM. The CDR3 length is 13 residues. Trimming took off 8 bases at V and 3 bases at J, with 10 bases between the two ends.

This chain joins TRBV28 and TRBJ2-1; TRBD2 agrees at 7 bases. The CDR3 totals 16 residues. CDR1 and CDR2 from the germline V gene are MDHEN and SYDVKM. Unmatched junction bases numbered 9, after V lost 3 bases and J lost 4 bases. The CDR3 here is CASSFRQAAGYNEQFF. CDR3 coding DNA: TGTGCCAGCAGTTTCCGCCAGGCAGCGGGATACAATGAGCAGTTCTTC.

V usage is TRBV7-6 and J usage is TRBJ1-1, with D perhaps matching TRBD1 (6 bases). The V gene lost 5 bases and the J gene lost 11 bases, with 18 bases spanning the gap. CDR1 and CDR2 from the germline V gene are SGHVS and FNYEAQ. This CDR3 contains 13 residues. The CDR3: CASSQDYTGRAFF. CDR3 nucleotides: TGTGCCAGCAGCCAAGACTATACAGGGAGGGCTTTCTTT.

The rearrangement uses TRBV30 and TRBJ2-1, with unresolved D. Trimming left V 0 bases short and J 7 bases short, with 7 bases between. The CDR3 extends over 12 amino acids. Germline loops: CDR1 GTSNPN, CDR2 SVGIG (reference sequence). The CDR3 sequence is CAWSVQGNEQFF. In nucleotides, the CDR3 is TGTGCCTGGAGTGTACAAGGGAATGAGCAGTTCTTC. The variable domain in full, completed from reference TRBV30 and TRBJ2-1, reads SQTIHQWPATLVQPVGSPLSLECTVEGTSNPNLYWYRQAAGRGLQLLFYSVGIGQISSEVPQNLSASRPQDRQFILSSKKLLLSDSGFYLCAWSVQGNEQFFGPGTRLTVL.

The V and J genes are TRBV13 and TRBJ2-7; 7 positions match TRBD1. The CDR3 covers 13 residues. The germline V gene has CDR1 PRHDT and CDR2 FYEKMQ (reference sequence). Losses at the gene ends were 5 bases for V and 4 bases for J; bases not matched to a gene: 5. CDR3 coding DNA: TGTGCCAGCAGCCTCGGACAGGTATACGAGCAGTACTTC. This encodes CASSLGQVYEQYF. Full variable domain (missing parts from reference TRBV13 and TRBJ2-7): AAGVIQSPRHLIKEKRETATLKCYPIPRHDTVYWYQQGPGQDPQFLISFYEKMQSDKGSIPDRFSAQQFSDYHSELNMSSLELGDSALYFCASSLGQVYEQYFGPGTRLTVT.

The V call is TRBV5-1, the J call TRBJ2-5; 10 bases map to TRBD2. The germline CDR1 and CDR2 sequences are SGHRS and YFSETQ. V was pared by 1 base and J by 2 bases, with 2 bases of the junction left unmatched. The CDR3 loop spans 15 amino acids. CDR3 protein: CASSLTLAGQETQYF. The CDR3 bases are TGCGCCAGCAGCTTGACACTAGCGGGACAAGAGACCCAGTACTTC.

This chain connects TRBV6-5 to TRBJ2-7; unclear D gene. Trimming removed 8 bases at V and 6 bases at J, with 2 bases between. CDR1 and CDR2 from the germline V gene are MNHEY and SVGAGI. CDR3 length: 8 residues. CDR3 in DNA: TGTGCCAGCTTCGAGCAGTACTTC. Its translation is CASFEQYF.

The gene calls are TRBV5-1 and TRBJ1-3; the match to TRBD1 covers 9 bases. This CDR3 comprises 16 residues. J lost 0 bases, V lost 0 bases, and 1 base had no gene match. Germline V gene sequence: CDR1 SGHRS, CDR2 YFSETQ. The CDR3 is CASSLETGGSGNTIYF. The CDR3 nucleotides read TGCGCCAGCAGCTTGGAGACAGGGGGCTCTGGAAACACCATATATTTT.

V gene TRBV18 combines with J gene TRBJ2-7, with 7 bases fitting TRBD2. Germline trimming cut 1 base from V and 2 bases from J; bases unmatched to any gene: 8. The germline gives CDR1 KGHSH, CDR2 LQKENI. The CDR3 loop spans 16 amino acids. The CDR3 DNA reads TGTGCCAGCTCACCACAGGCTAGCGGAGGGACCTACGAGCAGTACTTC. Amino acid sequence: CASSPQASGGTYEQYF.

The rearrangement links TRBV28 to TRBJ1-5; D is perhaps TRBD1 (5 bases). The CDR3 sequence is 16 residues long. The V gene's germline CDR1 is MDHEN and CDR2 SYDVKM. The V end lost 8 bases, the J end lost 4 bases, and 21 bases lay between the germline ends. In DNA, the CDR3 is TGTGCCAGCGCCGTAGATATTGGGCAGGGAAATCAGCCCCAGCATTTT. It specifies CASAVDIGQGNQPQHF.

V is TRBV30 and J is TRBJ2-3, with 14 nucleotides matching TRBD2. The length of the CDR3 is 17 residues. Germline lookup yields CDR1 GTSNPN and CDR2 SVGIG (reference sequence). The J segment lost 0 bases and the V segment lost 6 bases, leaving 8 bases of the junction unmatched. In DNA form, the CDR3 reads TGTGCCTGTTCGGGACTAGCGGGAGCCCCTAGCACAGATACGCAGTATTTT. This encodes CACSGLAGAPSTDTQYF.

V usage is TRBV4-2 and J usage is TRBJ2-2; D ambiguous. Germline V gene sequence: CDR1 LGHNA, CDR2 YNFKEQ. V was pared by 5 bases and J by 10 bases, with 14 bases between. The CDR3 totals 13 residues. CDR3 nucleotides: TGTGCCAGCAGCACCTACTTTCGTGAGGAGCTGTTTTTT. It specifies CASSTYFREELFF.

Comment on this clone: Other nucleotide sequences in the sample specify the same CDR3. The chain carries TRBV7-2 and TRBJ2-5; 7 nucleotides line up with TRBD1. The germline V gene encodes CDR1 SGHTA and CDR2 FQGNSA. V gave up 1 base and J gave up 2 bases; unmatched junction bases: 1. CDR3 length: 14 residues. CDR3 DNA: TGTGCCAGCAGCTTAGGGGACAGTCAAGAGACCCAGTACTTC. Protein sequence: CASSLGDSQETQYF.

This clone was seen just once. The V and J genes are TRBV30 and TRBJ1-2, with D hard to call. Germline CDR1 GTSNPN, CDR2 SVGIG (reference sequence). Trimming took 2 bases from V and 8 from J, leaving 15 bases between them. The CDR3 length is 13 residues. The CDR3 sequence is CAWSRPAREGYTF. CDR3 DNA sequence: TGTGCCTGGAGTCGACCTGCTAGGGAGGGCTACACCTTC.

The rearrangement links TRBV10-3 to TRBJ2-1, with TRBD2 matching over 8 bases. The germline gives CDR1 ENHRY, CDR2 SYGVKD. The CDR3 contains 13 residues. For the CDR3, the DNA is TGTGCAGGGGGAGCGGGAGAGGCCAATGAGCAGTTCTTC. Translated, it gives CAGGAGEANEQFF.

The chain recombines TRBV18 with TRBJ2-5; TRBD1 aligns across 8 bases. The CDR3 length is 14 residues. The germline V gene has CDR1 KGHSH and CDR2 LQKENI. V shed 3 bases, J shed 3 bases, and the junction held 3 bases outside the gene matches. The CDR3 DNA reads as TGTGCCAGCTCACCCGAGACAGGGGAAGAGACCCAGTACTTC. This translates into CASSPETGEETQYF.

Here the CDR3 reads CASNVQGDTEAFF. The CDR3 DNA reads as TGTGCCAGCAACGTACAGGGGGACACTGAAGCTTTCTTT. The chain recombines TRBV11-2 with TRBJ1-1, with TRBD1 matching over 8 bases. Germline trimming cut 7 bases from V and 3 bases from J; bases unmatched to any gene: 4. The CDR3 length is 13 residues. CDR1 and CDR2 (germline): SGHAT, FQNNGV.